This T cell receptor (beta chain) was found in a study of technical replicates of blood from several donors. Clones were sequenced by immunoSEQ multiplex PCR, and TCRdb holds only the in-frame ones, with some missing. The table includes about 49,000 clones, approximately 90% detected once. This CDR3 is 16 amino acids long. The V gene end was trimmed by 1 base and the J gene end by 0 bases; junction bases not matched to a gene: 6. Germline assignment: CDR1 SGHDT and CDR2 YYEEEE. This sequence joins TRBV5-6 and TRBJ1-1; 7 positions agree with TRBD1. Input material: PBMCs. This TCR came from a human donor in good health. Some clones in this sample may be carry-over from other donors' samples. Written as DNA, the CDR3 is TGTGCCAGCAGCTTGCGTGCGACAGGGCTGAACACTGAAGCTTTCTTT. It is translated as CASSLRATGLNTEAFF.